The 5 T cell receptor beta chains below come from one sample, sequenced in a study of shared clonotypes between healthy human individuals. Profiling relied on immunoSEQ multiplex PCR, and the TCRdb table lists in-frame clones only, not all of them. The table records millions of clones, 85% to 95% of them present only once. What was sequenced was naive CD4+ T cells sorted from blood. Noted subset: CD45RA+ positively selected. These receptors all stem from a man younger than 35 in good health.

The rearrangement links TRBV5-1 to TRBJ1-2; 10 bases agree with TRBD1. Germline CDR1 and CDR2: SGHRS and YFSETQ. The CDR3 spans 17 residues. Unmatched junction bases numbered 7, after V lost 1 base and J lost 1 base. CDR3: CASSLSTGTGDNYGYTF. The CDR3 nucleotides read TGCGCCAGCAGCTTGTCCACCGGGACAGGGGATAACTATGGCTACACCTTC. The full variable domain, with the rest looked up from reference TRBV5-1 and TRBJ1-2, is KAGVTQTPRYLIKTRGQQVTLSCSPISGHRSVSWYQQTPGQGLQFLFEYFSETQRNKGNFPGRFSGRQFSNSRSEMNVSTLELGDSALYLCASSLSTGTGDNYGYTFGSGTRLTVV.

This rearrangement joins TRBV28 to TRBJ1-1; possibly TRBD1 for D (6 bases). Germline V gene lookup returns CDR1 MDHEN and CDR2 SYDVKM. The CDR3 is 14 residues long. V shed 7 bases and J shed 5 bases, with 17 bases lying between them. DNA for the CDR3: TGTGCCAGCACGGGCGGAGGGGGACGTACTGAAGCTTTCTTT. It yields the protein CASTGGGGRTEAFF.

This chain links TRBV30 with TRBJ2-7; 10 bases are shared with TRBD1. The CDR3 loop spans 13 amino acids. CDR1 is GTSNPN and CDR2 is SVGIG in the germline V gene (reference sequence). With 7 bases clipped from V and 3 bases from J, the junction kept 6 bases outside the gene matches. The CDR3 sequence: CAFTGTGVYEQYF. The CDR3 DNA reads as TGTGCCTTTACCGGGACAGGGGTCTACGAGCAGTACTTC.

This chain connects TRBV10-3 to TRBJ1-2, with TRBD1 as a possible D gene (6 bases). In germline, CDR1 is ENHRY, CDR2 SYGVKD. V was clipped by 3 bases and J by 5 bases, with 10 bases between them. This CDR3 has 13 amino acids. DNA of the CDR3: TGTGCCATCAGTGACTACAGGGAGTATGGCTACACCTTC. It is translated as CAISDYREYGYTF.

The chain links TRBV9 to TRBJ2-4; possible D gene TRBD1, 5 bases. Germline assignment: CDR1 SGDLS and CDR2 YYNGEE. Trimming shortened V by 3 bases and J by 0 bases, and 10 bases separated the two germline ends. The CDR3 spans 15 residues. This CDR3 reads CASSEGPLAKNIQYF. CDR3 sequence (DNA): TGTGCCAGCAGCGAGGGGCCTCTAGCCAAAAACATTCAGTACTTC.